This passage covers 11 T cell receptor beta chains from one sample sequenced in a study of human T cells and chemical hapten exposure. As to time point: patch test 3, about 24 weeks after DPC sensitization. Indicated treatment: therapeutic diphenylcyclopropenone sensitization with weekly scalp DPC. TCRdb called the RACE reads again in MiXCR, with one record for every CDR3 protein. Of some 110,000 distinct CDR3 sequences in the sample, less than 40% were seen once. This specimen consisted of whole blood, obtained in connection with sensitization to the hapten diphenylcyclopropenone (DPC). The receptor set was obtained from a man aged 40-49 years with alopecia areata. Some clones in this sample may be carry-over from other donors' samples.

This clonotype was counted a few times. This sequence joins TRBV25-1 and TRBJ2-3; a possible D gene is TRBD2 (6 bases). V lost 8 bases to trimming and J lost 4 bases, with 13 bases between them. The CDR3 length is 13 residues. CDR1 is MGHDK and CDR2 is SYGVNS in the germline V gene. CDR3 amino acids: CASLSGGADTQYF. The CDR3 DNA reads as TGTGCCAGCCTCTCCGGGGGAGCAGATACGCAGTATTTT.

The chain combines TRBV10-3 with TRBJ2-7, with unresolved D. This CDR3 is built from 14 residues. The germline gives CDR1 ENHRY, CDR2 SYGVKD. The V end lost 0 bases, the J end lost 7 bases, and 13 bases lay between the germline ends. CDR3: CAISESGRPREQYV. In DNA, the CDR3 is TGTGCCATCAGTGAGTCGGGCAGACCGAGGGAGCAGTACGTC.

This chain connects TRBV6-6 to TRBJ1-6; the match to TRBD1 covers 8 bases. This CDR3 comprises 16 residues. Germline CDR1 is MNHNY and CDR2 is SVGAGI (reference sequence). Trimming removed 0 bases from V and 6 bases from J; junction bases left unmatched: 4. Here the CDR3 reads CASSYSRQGPNSPLHF. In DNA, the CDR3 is TGTGCCAGCAGTTACTCGAGACAGGGGCCTAATTCACCCCTCCACTTT.

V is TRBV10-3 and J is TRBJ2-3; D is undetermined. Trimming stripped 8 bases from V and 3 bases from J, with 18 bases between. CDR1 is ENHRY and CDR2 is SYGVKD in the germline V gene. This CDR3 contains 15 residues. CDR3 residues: CAIESAQGRTDTQYF. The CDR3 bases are TGTGCCATCGAGTCGGCTCAAGGAAGGACAGATACGCAGTATTTT.

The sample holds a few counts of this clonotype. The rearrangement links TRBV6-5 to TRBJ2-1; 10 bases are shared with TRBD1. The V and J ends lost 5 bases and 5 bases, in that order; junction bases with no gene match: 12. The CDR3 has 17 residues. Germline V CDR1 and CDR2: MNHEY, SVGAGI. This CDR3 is CASSAPTGGVTHNEQFF. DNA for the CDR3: TGTGCCAGCAGTGCCCCGACAGGGGGCGTCACCCACAATGAGCAGTTCTTC.

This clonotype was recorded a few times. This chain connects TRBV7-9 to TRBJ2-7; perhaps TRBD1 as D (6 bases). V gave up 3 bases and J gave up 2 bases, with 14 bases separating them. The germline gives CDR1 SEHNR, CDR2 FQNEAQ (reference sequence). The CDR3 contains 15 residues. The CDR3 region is CASSFDSDRPYEQYF. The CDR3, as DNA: TGTGCCAGCAGCTTCGACTCTGACAGGCCCTACGAGCAGTACTTC.

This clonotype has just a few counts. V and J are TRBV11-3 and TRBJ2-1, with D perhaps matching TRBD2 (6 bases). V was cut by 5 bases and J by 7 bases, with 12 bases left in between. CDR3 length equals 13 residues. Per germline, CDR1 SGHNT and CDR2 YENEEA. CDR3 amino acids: CASSMGTLNEQFF. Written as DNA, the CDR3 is TGTGCCAGCAGCATGGGGACTTTAAATGAGCAGTTCTTC.

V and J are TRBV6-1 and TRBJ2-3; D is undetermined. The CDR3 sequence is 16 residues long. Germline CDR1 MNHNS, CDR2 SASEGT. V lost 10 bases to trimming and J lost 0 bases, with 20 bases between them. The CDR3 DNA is TGTGCCACCGCATGGAAGTTACGATCTAGCACAGATACGCAGTATTTT. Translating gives CATAWKLRSSTDTQYF.

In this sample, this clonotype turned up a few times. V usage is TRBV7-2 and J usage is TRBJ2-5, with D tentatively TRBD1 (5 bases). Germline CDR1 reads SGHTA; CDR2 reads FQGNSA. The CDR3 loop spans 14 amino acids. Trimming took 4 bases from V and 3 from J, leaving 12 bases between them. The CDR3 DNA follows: TGTGCCAGCAGCTCCACAGGCGAAAAAGAGACCCAGTACTTC. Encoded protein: CASSSTGEKETQYF.

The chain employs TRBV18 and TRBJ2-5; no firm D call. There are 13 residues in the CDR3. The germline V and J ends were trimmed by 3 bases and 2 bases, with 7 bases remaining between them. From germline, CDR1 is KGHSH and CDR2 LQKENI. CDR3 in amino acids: CASSPELQETQYF. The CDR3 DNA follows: TGTGCCAGCTCACCGGAGCTACAAGAGACCCAGTACTTC.

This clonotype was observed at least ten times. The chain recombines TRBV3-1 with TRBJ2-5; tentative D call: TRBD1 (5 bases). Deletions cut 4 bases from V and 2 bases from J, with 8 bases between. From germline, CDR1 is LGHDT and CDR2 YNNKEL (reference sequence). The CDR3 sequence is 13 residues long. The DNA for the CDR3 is TGTGCCAGCAGCCCGACAGTGCAAGAGACCCAGTACTTC. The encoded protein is CASSPTVQETQYF.